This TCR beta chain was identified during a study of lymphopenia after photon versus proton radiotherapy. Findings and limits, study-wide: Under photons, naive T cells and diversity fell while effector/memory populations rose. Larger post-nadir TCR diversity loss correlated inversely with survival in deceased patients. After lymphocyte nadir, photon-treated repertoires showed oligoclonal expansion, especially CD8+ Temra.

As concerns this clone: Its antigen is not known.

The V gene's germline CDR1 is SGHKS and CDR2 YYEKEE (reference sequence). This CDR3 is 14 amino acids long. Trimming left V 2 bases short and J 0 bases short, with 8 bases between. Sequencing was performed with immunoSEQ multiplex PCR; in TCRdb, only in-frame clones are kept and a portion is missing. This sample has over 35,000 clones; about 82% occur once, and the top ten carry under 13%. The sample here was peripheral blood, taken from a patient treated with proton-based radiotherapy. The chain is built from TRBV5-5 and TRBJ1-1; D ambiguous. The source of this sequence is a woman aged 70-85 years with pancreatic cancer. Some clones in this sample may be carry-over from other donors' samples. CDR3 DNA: TGTGCCAGCAGCTTAAAGCTCCTGAACACTGAAGCTTTCTTT. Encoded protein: CASSLKLLNTEAFF.